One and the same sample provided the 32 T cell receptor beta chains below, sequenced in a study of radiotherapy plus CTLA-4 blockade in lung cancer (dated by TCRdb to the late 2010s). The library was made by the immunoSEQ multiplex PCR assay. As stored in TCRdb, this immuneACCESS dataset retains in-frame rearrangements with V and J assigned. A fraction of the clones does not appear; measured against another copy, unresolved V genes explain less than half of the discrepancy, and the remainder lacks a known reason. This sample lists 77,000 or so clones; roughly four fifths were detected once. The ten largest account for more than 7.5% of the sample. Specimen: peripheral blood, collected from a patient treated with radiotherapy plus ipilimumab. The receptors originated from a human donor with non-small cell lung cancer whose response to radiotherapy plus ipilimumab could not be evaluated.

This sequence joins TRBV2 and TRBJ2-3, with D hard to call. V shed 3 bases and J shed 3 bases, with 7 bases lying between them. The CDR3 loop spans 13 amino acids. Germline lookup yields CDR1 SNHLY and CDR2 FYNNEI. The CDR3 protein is CASSDLETDTQYF. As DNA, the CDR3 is TGTGCCAGCAGTGATTTGGAGACAGATACGCAGTATTTT.

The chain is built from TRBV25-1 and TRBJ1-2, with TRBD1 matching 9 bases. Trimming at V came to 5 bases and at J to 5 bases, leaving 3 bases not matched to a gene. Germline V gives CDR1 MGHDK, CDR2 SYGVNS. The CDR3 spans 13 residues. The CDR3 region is CASSPGTGYGYTF. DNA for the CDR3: TGTGCCAGCAGTCCCGGGACAGGGTATGGCTACACCTTC.

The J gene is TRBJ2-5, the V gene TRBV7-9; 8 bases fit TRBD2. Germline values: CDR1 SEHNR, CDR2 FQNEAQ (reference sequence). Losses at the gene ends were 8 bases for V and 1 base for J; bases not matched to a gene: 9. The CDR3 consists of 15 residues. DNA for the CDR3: TGTGCCAGCGGATTTAGCGGGGCCCTCCAAGAGACCCAGTACTTC. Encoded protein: CASGFSGALQETQYF.

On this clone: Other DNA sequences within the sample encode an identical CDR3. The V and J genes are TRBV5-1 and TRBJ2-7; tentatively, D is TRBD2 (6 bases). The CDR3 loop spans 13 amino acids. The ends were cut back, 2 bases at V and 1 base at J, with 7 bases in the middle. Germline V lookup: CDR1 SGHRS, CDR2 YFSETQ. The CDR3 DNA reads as TGCGCCAGCAGCTTAGCGGGTTCCTACGAGCAGTACTTC. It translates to CASSLAGSYEQYF.

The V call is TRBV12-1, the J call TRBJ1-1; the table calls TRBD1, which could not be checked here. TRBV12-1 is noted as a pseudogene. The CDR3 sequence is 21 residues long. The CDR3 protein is CASSWGLPPPGQGARRTEAFF. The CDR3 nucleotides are TGTGCCAGCAGCTGGGGTCTTCCTCCACCGGGACAGGGGGCCAGAAGGACTGAAGCTTTCTTT.

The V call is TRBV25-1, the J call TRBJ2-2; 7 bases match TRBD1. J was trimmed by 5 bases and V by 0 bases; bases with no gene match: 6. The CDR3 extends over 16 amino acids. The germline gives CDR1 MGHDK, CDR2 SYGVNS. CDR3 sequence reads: CASSEYWAGGTGELFF. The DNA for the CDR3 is TGTGCCAGCAGTGAATATTGGGCAGGGGGAACCGGGGAGCTGTTTTTT.

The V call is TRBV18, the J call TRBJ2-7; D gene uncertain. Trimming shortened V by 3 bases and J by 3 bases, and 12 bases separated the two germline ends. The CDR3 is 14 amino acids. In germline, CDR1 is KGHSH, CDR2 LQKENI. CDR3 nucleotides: TGTGCCAGCTCACCTGTCGGGTCCCTCTACGAGCAGTACTTC. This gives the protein CASSPVGSLYEQYF.

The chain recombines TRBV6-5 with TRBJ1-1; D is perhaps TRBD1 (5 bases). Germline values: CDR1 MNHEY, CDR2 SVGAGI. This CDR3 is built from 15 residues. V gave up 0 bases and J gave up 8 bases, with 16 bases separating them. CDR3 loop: CASSYSLNQGGEAFF. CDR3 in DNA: TGTGCCAGCAGTTACTCTCTTAATCAGGGAGGCGAAGCTTTCTTT.

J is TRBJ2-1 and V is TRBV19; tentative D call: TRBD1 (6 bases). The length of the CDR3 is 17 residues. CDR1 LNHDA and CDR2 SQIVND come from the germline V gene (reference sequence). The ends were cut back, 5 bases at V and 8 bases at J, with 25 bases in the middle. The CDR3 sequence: CASSLSRQDFYGYEQFF. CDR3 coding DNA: TGTGCCAGTAGTCTCAGCCGACAGGACTTCTATGGCTATGAGCAGTTCTTC.

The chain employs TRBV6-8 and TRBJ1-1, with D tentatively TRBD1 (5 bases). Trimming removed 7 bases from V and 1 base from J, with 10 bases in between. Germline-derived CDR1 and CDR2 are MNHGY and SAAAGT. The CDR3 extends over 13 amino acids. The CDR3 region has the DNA TGTGCCAGCAACCCGACAGCGAACACTGAAGCTTTCTTT. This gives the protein CASNPTANTEAFF.

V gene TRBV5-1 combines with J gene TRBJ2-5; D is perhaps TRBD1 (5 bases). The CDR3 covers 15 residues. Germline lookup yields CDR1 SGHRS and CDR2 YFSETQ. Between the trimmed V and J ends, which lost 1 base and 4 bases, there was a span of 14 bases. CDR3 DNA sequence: TGCGCCAGCAGCTTGAACCAGGGTAATCGAGAGACCCAGTACTTC. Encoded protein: CASSLNQGNRETQYF. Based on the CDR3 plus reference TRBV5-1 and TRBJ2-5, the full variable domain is KAGVTQTPRYLIKTRGQQVTLSCSPISGHRSVSWYQQTPGQGLQFLFEYFSETQRNKGNFPGRFSGRQFSNSRSEMNVSTLELGDSALYLCASSLNQGNRETQYFGPGTRLLVL.

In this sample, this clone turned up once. The CDR3 coding sequence is TGCAGCGTTGGGACGGGGGGGAACACCGGGGAGCTGTTTTTT. Residues: CSVGTGGNTGELFF. This chain connects TRBV29-1 to TRBJ2-2, with 7 bases identical to TRBD2. CDR1 and CDR2 (germline): SQVTM, ANQGSEA. The length of the CDR3 is 14 residues. V was clipped by 4 bases and J by 1 base; unmatched bases: 3.

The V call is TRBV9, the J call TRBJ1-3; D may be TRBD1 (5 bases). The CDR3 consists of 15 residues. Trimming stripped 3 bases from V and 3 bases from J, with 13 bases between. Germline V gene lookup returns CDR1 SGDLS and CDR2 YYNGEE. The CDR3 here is CASSDTGERGNTIYF. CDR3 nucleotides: TGTGCCAGCAGCGATACAGGCGAACGTGGAAACACCATATATTTT.

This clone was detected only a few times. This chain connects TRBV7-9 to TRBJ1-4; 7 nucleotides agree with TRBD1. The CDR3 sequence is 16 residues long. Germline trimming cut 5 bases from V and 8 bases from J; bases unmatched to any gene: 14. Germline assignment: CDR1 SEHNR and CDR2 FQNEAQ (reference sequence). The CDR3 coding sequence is TGTGCCAGCAGCGAGAGAATCACAGGGGAGCGAGAAAAACTGTTTTTT. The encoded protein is CASSERITGEREKLFF.

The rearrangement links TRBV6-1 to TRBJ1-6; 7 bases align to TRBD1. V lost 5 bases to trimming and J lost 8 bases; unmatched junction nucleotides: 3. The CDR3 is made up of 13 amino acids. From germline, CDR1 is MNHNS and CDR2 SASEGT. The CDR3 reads CASSTGTDSPLHF. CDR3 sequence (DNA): TGTGCCAGCAGTACAGGGACAGATTCACCCCTCCACTTT.

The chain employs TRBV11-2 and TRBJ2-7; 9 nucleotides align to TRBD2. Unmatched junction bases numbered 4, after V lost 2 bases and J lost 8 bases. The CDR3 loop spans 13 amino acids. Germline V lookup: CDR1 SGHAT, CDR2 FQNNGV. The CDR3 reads CASSLRREGQQYF. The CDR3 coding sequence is TGTGCCAGCAGCTTAAGGCGGGAGGGCCAGCAGTACTTC.

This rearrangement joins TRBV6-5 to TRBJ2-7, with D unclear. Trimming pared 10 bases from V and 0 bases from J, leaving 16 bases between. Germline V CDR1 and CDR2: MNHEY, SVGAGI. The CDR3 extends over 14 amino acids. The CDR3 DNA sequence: TGTGCCACCCTAGTTAGGAATTACTCCTACGAGCAGTACTTC. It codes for CATLVRNYSYEQYF.

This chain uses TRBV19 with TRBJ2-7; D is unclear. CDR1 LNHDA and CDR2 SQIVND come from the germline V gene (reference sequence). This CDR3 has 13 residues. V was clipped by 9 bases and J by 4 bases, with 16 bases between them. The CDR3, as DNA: TGTGCCAGCGATTACAACGGAGCATACGAGCAGTACTTC. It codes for CASDYNGAYEQYF.

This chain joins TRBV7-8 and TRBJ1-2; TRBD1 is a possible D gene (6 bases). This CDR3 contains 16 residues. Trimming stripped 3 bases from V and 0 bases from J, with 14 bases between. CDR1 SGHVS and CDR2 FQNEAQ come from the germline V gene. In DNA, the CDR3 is TGTGCCAGCAGCTTGTCGACAGGTGCCTCTAACTATGGCTACACCTTC. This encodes CASSLSTGASNYGYTF.

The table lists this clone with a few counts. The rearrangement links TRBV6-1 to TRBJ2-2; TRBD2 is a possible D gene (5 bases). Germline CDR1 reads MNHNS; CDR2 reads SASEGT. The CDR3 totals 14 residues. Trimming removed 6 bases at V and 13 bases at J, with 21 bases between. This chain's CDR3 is CASRRKGPGSWLFF. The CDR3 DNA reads TGTGCCAGCAGGCGTAAAGGACCGGGGAGCTGGCTGTTTTTT.

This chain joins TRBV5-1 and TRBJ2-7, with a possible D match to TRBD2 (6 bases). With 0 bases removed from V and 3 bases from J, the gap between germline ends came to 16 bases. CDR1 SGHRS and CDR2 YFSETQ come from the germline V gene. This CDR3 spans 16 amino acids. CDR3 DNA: TGCGCCAGCAGCTTGGAAGTCGGCGGGACCCACTACGAGCAGTACTTC. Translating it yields CASSLEVGGTHYEQYF. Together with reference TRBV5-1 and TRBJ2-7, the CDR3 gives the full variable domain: KAGVTQTPRYLIKTRGQQVTLSCSPISGHRSVSWYQQTPGQGLQFLFEYFSETQRNKGNFPGRFSGRQFSNSRSEMNVSTLELGDSALYLCASSLEVGGTHYEQYFGPGTRLTVT.

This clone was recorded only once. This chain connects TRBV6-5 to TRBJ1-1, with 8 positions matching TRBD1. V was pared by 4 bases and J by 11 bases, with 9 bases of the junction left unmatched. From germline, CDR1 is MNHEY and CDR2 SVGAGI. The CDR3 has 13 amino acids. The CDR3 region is CASSSVGQGVAFF. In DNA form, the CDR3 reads TGTGCCAGCAGTTCCGTCGGACAGGGAGTGGCTTTCTTT.

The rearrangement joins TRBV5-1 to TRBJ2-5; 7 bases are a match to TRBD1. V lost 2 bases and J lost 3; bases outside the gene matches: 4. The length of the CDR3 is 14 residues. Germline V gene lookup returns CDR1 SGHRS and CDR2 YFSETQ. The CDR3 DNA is TGCGCCAGCAGCTTACAGGGGAATAAAGAGACCCAGTACTTC. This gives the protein CASSLQGNKETQYF.

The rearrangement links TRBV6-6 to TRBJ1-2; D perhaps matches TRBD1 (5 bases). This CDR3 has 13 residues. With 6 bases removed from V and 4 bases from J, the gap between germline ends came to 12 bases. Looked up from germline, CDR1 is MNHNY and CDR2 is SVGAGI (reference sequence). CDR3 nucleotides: TGTGCCAGCAGGCGTGACAGTATCTATGGCTACACCTTC. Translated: CASRRDSIYGYTF.

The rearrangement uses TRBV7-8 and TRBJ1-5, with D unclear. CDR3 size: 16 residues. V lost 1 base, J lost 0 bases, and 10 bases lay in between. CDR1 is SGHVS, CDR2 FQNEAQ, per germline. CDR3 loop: CASSLGRIYSNQPQHF. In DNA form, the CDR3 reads TGTGCCAGCAGCTTAGGCAGGATTTATAGCAATCAGCCCCAGCATTTT.

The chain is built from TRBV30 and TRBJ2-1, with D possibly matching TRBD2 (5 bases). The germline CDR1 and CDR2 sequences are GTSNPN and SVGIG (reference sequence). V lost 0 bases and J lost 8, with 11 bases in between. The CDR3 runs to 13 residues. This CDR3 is CAWSVLAGYEQFF. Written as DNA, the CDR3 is TGTGCCTGGAGTGTCCTAGCAGGCTATGAGCAGTTCTTC.

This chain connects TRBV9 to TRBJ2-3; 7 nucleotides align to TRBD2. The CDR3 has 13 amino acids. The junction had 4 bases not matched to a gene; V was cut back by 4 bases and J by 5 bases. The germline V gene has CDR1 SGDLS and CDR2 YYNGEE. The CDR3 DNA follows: TGTGCCAGCAGCCCACTAGCGATAGATACGCAGTATTTT. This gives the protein CASSPLAIDTQYF.

CDR3 DNA: TGTGCCAGCAGCTTGCGGACTAGCGGGGGATTCACAGATACGCAGTATTTT. The encoded protein is CASSLRTSGGFTDTQYF. The chain is built from TRBV5-6 and TRBJ2-3; 13 nucleotides match TRBD2. This CDR3 region has 17 residues. CDR1 is SGHDT, CDR2 YYEEEE, per germline. Trimming cost V 1 base and J 2 bases; bases outside gene matches: 4.

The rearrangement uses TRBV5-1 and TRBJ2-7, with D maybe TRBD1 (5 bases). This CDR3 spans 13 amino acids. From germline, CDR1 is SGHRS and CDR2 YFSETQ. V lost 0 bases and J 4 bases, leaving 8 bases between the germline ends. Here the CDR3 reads CASSLDQGYEQYF. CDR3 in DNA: TGCGCCAGCAGCTTGGACCAGGGATACGAGCAGTACTTC.

The CDR3 loop is CASSHPGHLYEQYF. The CDR3 coding sequence is TGTGCCAGCAGCCACCCGGGACATCTCTACGAGCAGTACTTC. This sequence joins TRBV7-2 and TRBJ2-7; TRBD1 is a possible D gene (6 bases). The CDR3 spans 14 residues. V was cut by 5 bases and J by 3 bases, with 14 bases left in between. Per germline, CDR1 SGHTA and CDR2 FQGNSA.

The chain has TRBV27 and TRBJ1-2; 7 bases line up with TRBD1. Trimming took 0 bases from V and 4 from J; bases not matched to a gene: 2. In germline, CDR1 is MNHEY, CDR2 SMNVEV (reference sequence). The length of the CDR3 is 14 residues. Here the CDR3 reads CASSLSAGGYGYTF. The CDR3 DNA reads TGTGCCAGCAGTTTATCGGCAGGGGGCTATGGCTACACCTTC.

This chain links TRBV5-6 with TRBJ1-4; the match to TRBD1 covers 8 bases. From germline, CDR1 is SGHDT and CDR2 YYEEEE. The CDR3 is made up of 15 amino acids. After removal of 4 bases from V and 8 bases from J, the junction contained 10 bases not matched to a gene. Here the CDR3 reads CASSRRRTGSEKLFF. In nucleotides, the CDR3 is TGTGCCAGCAGCCGGAGGCGGACAGGGTCAGAAAAACTGTTTTTT.